This T cell receptor (beta chain) emerged from a study of shared clonotypes between healthy human individuals (dated by TCRdb to about 2020). Regarding the complete study: Three men and a couple of women, aged 18 to 49 years, made up the cohort. Per donor, three plates each were used for CD4 naive and CD4 memory, two for CD8 naive, and one for CD8 memory. The study deeply sequenced blood TCR repertoires of about 5 healthy adults to estimate repertoire size and the extent of clonotype sharing between individuals. To increase sequencing depth and limit assay-specific biases, different laboratories used diverse techniques to prepare libraries and sequence TCR repertoires. Per donor, leukapheresis produced somewhere between about 0.94 and 10 billion PBMCs.

On the study overall, not on this receptor specifically: Clonotypes shared by all four sorted-subset donors showed higher generation probabilities than non-shared clonotypes. Even with the large sequencing depth, rarefaction of the sorted-subset datasets indicated that sequencing was incomplete. Larger estimated clonotype richness was generally found for naive subsets than for memory subsets. Across four donors, about 5.2% of naive CD4, approximately 3.6% of naive CD8, 2% to 2.5% of memory CD4, and approximately 0.4% of memory CD8 clonotypes were shared. Only blood was sampled, and tissue TCR repertoires likely differ from those in blood. Pairwise subsampling led to the expectation that sequencing depth would affect the degree of clonotype sharing among donors. The small number of donors limited the genetic and exposure-history diversity represented.

The donors were healthy, HIV-negative adults with no recently reported acute infections or vaccinations. Every donor was a Caucasian adult residing in Nashville, Tennessee, USA. CD4+ T cells were enriched by magnetic negative selection, after which naive cells were positively selected on CD45RA and the negative fraction was taken as the memory subset. Blood was collected by leukapheresis, and PBMCs were isolated by Ficoll-Histopaque density gradient centrifugation and then cryopreserved in liquid nitrogen vapor phase. Analytical flow cytometry was used to check the purity and quantity of every magnetically sorted T cell population. Each sorted fraction had its genomic DNA isolated and then quantified by UV absorbance on a Nanodrop 2000c. Using the deep immunoSEQ assay, multiplex PCR amplified TCR CDR3 regions from genomic DNA. Extracted genomic DNA from each cell subset was spread evenly across all wells of several immunoSEQ 96-well plates, with each plate serving as a replicate. For sorted subsets, around 0.2 ug of genomic DNA, equivalent to 25,000 to 35,000 T cell genomes, went into each replicate PCR. Purified libraries were quantified with a Qubit 3.0 fluorometer, sized on a Bioanalyzer 2100, and re-quantified with the KAPA Library Quantification kit. Every immunoSEQ 96-well plate was sequenced on a separate single-read 150-cycle Illumina NextSeq 550 flow cell. The paper's data handling went like this. The immunoSEQ output contained only junctional sequences without quality scores, so filtering could not match that applied to full-length reads. Sequences were annotated with PyIR, a Python wrapper for IgBLAST v1.9, using IMGT germline references to assign V/J genes and CDR3. Any read was removed if the V/J assignment was weak (E-value above 1e-6), the CDR3 was missing, or the read contained stop codons, out-of-frame junctions, or ambiguous translated residues. V3J clonotypes were defined as sequences sharing the same inferred V gene, J gene, and CDR3 amino acid sequence. To compute the percentage overlap between repertoires, the number of shared unique clonotypes was divided by the size of the smaller repertoire. Three approaches were used to assess repertoire richness: RTK rarefaction, the Chao1 estimator, and Recon v2.1 estimates of unobserved clonotypes. Generation probabilities were computed with OLGA for all TCRbeta clonotypes obtained by the gDNA method from a handful of donors. TCRdb re-hosts the immuneACCESS table, in-frame sequences only. Its copies lack some clones; in the studies checked, an unresolved V gene accounts for under half of them, and the cause for the rest is not known. V, J and clone size derive from that table, while D and trimming were established from the DNA sequence. This sample has some 2.1 million clones in its table, and about 95% of those were observed once. The top ten clones comprise 0.13% of the sample.

From a lookup of the germline V gene, CDR1 and CDR2 are SGHDT and YYEEEE. From V the trimming removes 4 bases and from J it removes 7 bases, while the gene matches leave 7 bases of the junction unaccounted for. The CDR3 contains 15 residues, cysteine and phenylalanine counted. Of all the DNA, just the CDR3 is kept, 45 bases in frame from base 1. This clone has a single count. There is no known antigen for this receptor. No clone much larger than this one lies a single base away; base qualities are absent. This clonotype was obtained from a man between 18 and 29 years old in good health. The sample comprised naive CD4+ T cells sorted from blood. Per the publication, the cell subset or site label means: CD45RA+ positively selected. The V and J genes are TRBV5-6 and TRBJ1-6, with 8 bases matching TRBD1. CDR3 region: CASSRGQGMNSPLHF. The sequenced DNA is TGTGCCAGCAGCCGTGGACAGGGAATGAATTCACCCCTCCACTTT. Reference TRBV5-6 and TRBJ1-6 proteins supply the regions before and after the CDR3; the full variable domain is: DAGVTQSPTHLIKTRGQQVTLRCSPKSGHDTVSWYQQALGQGPQFIFQYYEEEERQRGNFPDRFSGHQFPNYSSELNVNALLLGDSALYLCASSRGQGMNSPLHFGNGTRLTVT.